This TCR beta chain originates from a study of neurological immune-mediated disorders. The CDR3 runs 12 residues. Trimming removed 6 bases from V and 5 bases from J, with 14 bases in between. Germline V gene sequence: CDR1 DFQATT, CDR2 SNEGSKA (reference sequence). MiXCR, applied by TCRdb to the 5' RACE reads, yields one record per CDR3 protein. The sample lists 65,000 to 90,000 distinct CDR3 sequences, 10% occurring once. This clonotype came up many times. The unsorted libraries were prepared from 2 million PBMCs (stored at -80 C). This TCR was sampled from a middle-aged man in good health. Sequencing was carried out using PBMCs. J is TRBJ2-7 and V is TRBV20-1; perhaps TRBD2 as D (6 bases). Here the CDR3 reads CSAVAAKNEQYF. CDR3 coding DNA: TGCAGTGCCGTAGCGGCAAAGAACGAGCAGTACTTC.